The sequence of this T cell receptor beta chain was determined in a study of cytomegalovirus exposure and HLA in healthy donors. From germline, CDR1 is SGHVS and CDR2 FQNEAQ. The CDR3 has 14 amino acids. V lost 2 bases to trimming and J lost 9 bases, with 11 bases between them. Notes on the study in general: Altogether, 170 or so TCR beta chains were recorded as cytomegalovirus-associated. It was reportedly the case that the classifier diagnosed cytomegalovirus status with high specificity and sensitivity. Among the CMV-associated chains, a few were confirmed in vitro as specific for CMV antigens.

Turning to this clone: Its target is unknown.

Data came from immunoSEQ multiplex PCR; TCRdb stores just in-frame clones and leaves some out. The sample lists approximately 100,000 clones, 88% occurring once. The donors were in the roughly 120-subject validation cohort, distinct from the roughly 600-subject first cohort. The clonotype was recovered from a young woman in good health and CMV-seropositive. Material: PBMCs. The chain uses TRBV7-8 and TRBJ1-6; weak D call: TRBD1 (5 bases). CDR3 in DNA: TGTGCCAGCAGCTTAAGTATACAGGTTTCACCCCTCCACTTT. Amino acids: CASSLSIQVSPLHF.